The T cell receptor beta chain under discussion was sequenced for a study of T cells in Graves' hyperthyroidism and ophthalmopathy. The wider study: At the time of initial diagnosis and before any treatment, peripheral blood was collected.

Graves' hyperthyroidism was deemed stable given no ophthalmopathy progression within 18 months. It was around 11 ml of fresh peripheral blood that supplied the PBMCs. Trimming removed 3 bases at V and 4 bases at J, with 7 bases between. Per germline, CDR1 SNHLY and CDR2 FYNNEI. The length of the CDR3 is 13 residues. There are many counts of this clonotype. Amplification targeted TCR beta CDR3 regions from RNA transcripts. Carried out on the TCR CDR3, a first-round RT-PCR used the HTBI primer set. TCRdb reprocessed the multiplex PCR reads with MiXCR, giving one entry per CDR3 protein. Of about 210,000 distinct CDR3 sequences listed, roughly 17% were seen once; the top ten hold 50%.

This sequence joins TRBV2 and TRBJ1-5; D is uncertain. Sequenced: blood. The sequence was obtained from a man aged 45 to 65 with Graves' hyperthyroidism. CDR3 sequence reads: CASSDGENQPQHF. CDR3 in DNA: TGTGCCAGCAGTGATGGGGAAAATCAGCCCCAGCATTTT.